What follows is one TCR beta chain and its context. This entry belongs to a study of blood T cell repertoires in COVID-19. On the study more broadly: In each case, the material was cDNA or gDNA derived from T cells, B-cell-depleted T cells, or PBMCs.

This CDR3 has 15 residues. Looked up from germline, CDR1 is SGHAT and CDR2 is FQDESV (reference sequence). Between the trimmed V and J ends, which lost 1 base and 3 bases, there was a span of 11 bases. Original processing methods: Nucleated cell counts were estimated from reference gene primer amplification. Assay: immunoSEQ multiplex PCR; the TCRdb copy retains only in-frame clones and omits some. V, J and clone size were drawn from that table, and D and trimming were deduced from the DNA. Of about 64,000 clones in the sample, just over 85% were seen once. The V and J genes are TRBV11-1 and TRBJ2-3; D is unclear. Source material: peripheral blood. This clonotype originated in a woman in her sixties or seventies with COVID-19, enrolled during active disease. The CDR3 is CASSLEEARTDTQYF. The CDR3 DNA is TGTGCCAGCAGCTTAGAGGAAGCGAGAACAGATACGCAGTATTTT. Full variable domain (remainder filled in from reference TRBV11-1 and TRBJ2-3): EAEVAQSPRYKITEKSQAVAFWCDPISGHATLYWYRQILGQGPELLVQFQDESVVDDSQLPKDRFSAERLKGVDSTLKIQPAELGDSAMYLCASSLEEARTDTQYFGPGTRLTVL.